Below, 17 T cell receptor beta chains from the same sample are listed, as sequenced in a study of shared clonotypes between healthy human individuals. Generated by immunoSEQ multiplex PCR, the TCRdb table keeps only in-frame clones and is missing some. The data hold about 560,000 clones, with roughly 72% observed a single time. Input material: PBMCs. The receptors were gathered from a middle-aged woman in good health. Some clones in this sample may be carry-over from other donors' samples.

Points on this clone: Other nucleotide sequences from this sample produce the same CDR3. The chain recombines TRBV7-3 with TRBJ2-2; 7 bases agree with TRBD1. The CDR3 extends over 15 amino acids. The V and J ends lost 5 bases and 0 bases, in that order; junction bases with no gene match: 3. Germline V lookup: CDR1 SGHTA, CDR2 FQGTGA. The CDR3 spells CASSPGQANTGELFF. Here the CDR3 DNA reads TGTGCCAGCAGCCCCGGACAGGCGAACACCGGGGAGCTGTTTTTT.

V usage is TRBV7-3 and J usage is TRBJ2-1; 9 bases match TRBD2. Germline V CDR1 and CDR2: SGHTA, FQGTGA. V was clipped by 5 bases and J by 8 bases; unmatched bases: 7. The CDR3 contains 14 residues. CDR3 protein: CASSPSGRWDEQFF. The CDR3 DNA is TGTGCCAGCAGCCCAAGCGGGAGGTGGGATGAGCAGTTCTTC.

The chain couples TRBV10-1 to TRBJ2-1; 9 positions agree with TRBD2. Unmatched junction bases numbered 5, after V lost 2 bases and J lost 3 bases. The CDR3 runs to 16 residues. Germline lookup yields CDR1 WNHNN and CDR2 SYGVQD (reference sequence). This chain's CDR3 is CASSEGRLADYNEQFF. CDR3 bases: TGCGCCAGCAGTGAGGGGCGACTAGCGGACTACAATGAGCAGTTCTTC.

Points on this clone: This sample includes further DNA sequences coding for the same CDR3. This rearrangement joins TRBV20-1 to TRBJ2-5; D is ambiguous. Trimming stripped 4 bases from V and 5 bases from J, with 5 bases between. The CDR3 loop spans 10 amino acids. Germline V gives CDR1 DFQATT, CDR2 SNEGSKA (reference sequence). The CDR3 loop is CSATRETQYF. CDR3 coding DNA: TGCAGTGCTACTCGGGAGACCCAGTACTTC.

This chain links TRBV6-5 with TRBJ1-2; 7 bases map to TRBD1. The CDR3 extends over 13 amino acids. Trimming at V came to 7 bases and at J to 4 bases, leaving 6 bases not matched to a gene. Germline V gene data show CDR1 as MNHEY and CDR2 as SVGAGI. The CDR3 protein is CASTRDSTYGYTF. The CDR3 DNA is TGTGCCAGCACCCGGGACAGCACCTATGGCTACACCTTC.

The rearrangement joins TRBV4-1 to TRBJ1-2, with TRBD1 identical over 8 bases. V lost 4 bases, J lost 4 bases, and 11 bases stayed unmatched. Germline CDR1 reads MGHRA; CDR2 reads YSYEKL. CDR3 length equals 16 residues. The chain's CDR3 is CASSPWTGQMGYGYTF. The CDR3 region has the DNA TGCGCCAGCAGCCCGTGGACAGGGCAAATGGGCTATGGCTACACCTTC.

Remarks on this clone: This likely reflects a read error, since a far larger clone is one base away. The V gene is TRBV30, the J gene TRBJ1-1; the D is unclear. CDR1 and CDR2 (germline): GTSNPN, SVGIG (reference sequence). V gave up 5 bases and J gave up 3 bases, with 13 bases separating them. This CDR3 is 13 amino acids long. The CDR3: CAWEGNMDTEAFF. CDR3 coding DNA: TGTGCCTGGGAGGGAAACATGGACACTGAAGCTTTCTTT.

V and J are TRBV29-1 and TRBJ1-3; perhaps TRBD1 as D (6 bases). CDR3 size: 14 residues. Germline CDR1 is SQVTM and CDR2 is ANQGSEA. Trimming stripped 4 bases from V and 0 bases from J, with 10 bases between. Here the CDR3 reads CSVGQVGSGNTIYF. Here the CDR3 DNA reads TGCAGCGTTGGACAGGTTGGCTCTGGAAACACCATATATTTT.

The V gene is TRBV7-3, the J gene TRBJ2-1; no clear D. The germline V and J ends were trimmed by 4 bases and 6 bases, with 13 bases remaining between them. The CDR3 is 14 residues long. CDR1 and CDR2 from the germline V gene are SGHTA and FQGTGA. The CDR3 sequence is CASSSRTPLNEQFF. The DNA for the CDR3 is TGTGCCAGCAGCTCCCGGACGCCCCTCAATGAGCAGTTCTTC.

On this clone itself: A far larger clone is just one base off, so this is likely a read error. The same CDR3 can be traced to other DNA sequences in this sample. The V gene is TRBV5-1, the J gene TRBJ1-1; D unclear. This CDR3 spans 13 amino acids. CDR1 is SGHRS and CDR2 is YFSETQ in the germline V gene. V was clipped by 2 bases and J by 0 bases, with 5 bases between them. The CDR3 DNA reads as TGCGCCAGCAGCTTAGAGGTGAACACTGAAGCTTTCTTT. Translation gives CASSLEVNTEAFF.

The chain joins TRBV2 to TRBJ2-3, with a weak D call TRBD1 (6 bases). The length of the CDR3 is 15 residues. Germline V gene lookup returns CDR1 SNHLY and CDR2 FYNNEI. Between the trimmed V and J ends, which lost 7 bases and 0 bases, there was a span of 14 bases. CDR3 coding DNA: TGTGCCAGCACCAAAGACAGGCCTAGCACAGATACGCAGTATTTT. Its protein product is CASTKDRPSTDTQYF.

This clone was detected only a few times. This chain links TRBV28 with TRBJ2-7; 8 bases map to TRBD2. After removal of 10 bases from V and 3 bases from J, the junction contained 8 bases not matched to a gene. The CDR3 sequence is 13 residues long. CDR1 is MDHEN, CDR2 SYDVKM, per germline. Written as DNA, the CDR3 is TGTGCCACCAATCGGGGGGGGATCTACGAGCAGTACTTC. This translates into CATNRGGIYEQYF. The full variable domain, in which reference TRBV28 and TRBJ2-7 provide the parts outside the CDR3, is DVKVTQSSRYLVKRTGEKVFLECVQDMDHENMFWYRQDPGLGLRLIYFSYDVKMKEKGDIPEGYSVSREKKERFSLILESASTNQTSMYLCATNRGGIYEQYFGPGTRLTVT.

The rearrangement uses TRBV2 and TRBJ1-3; TRBD1 is a possible D gene (5 bases). This CDR3 is built from 16 residues. V gave up 3 bases and J gave up 4 bases, with 16 bases separating them. Germline values: CDR1 SNHLY, CDR2 FYNNEI. The CDR3: CASSDLRGAKGNTIYF. In DNA form, the CDR3 reads TGTGCCAGCAGTGATCTCCGGGGCGCAAAGGGAAACACCATATATTTT.

The rearrangement uses TRBV4-1 and TRBJ2-5; 7 nucleotides align to TRBD2. Germline loops: CDR1 MGHRA, CDR2 YSYEKL. V was clipped by 0 bases and J by 7 bases; unmatched bases: 8. The CDR3 loop spans 15 amino acids. This CDR3 reads CASSQESSGQGTQYF. The CDR3 DNA is TGCGCCAGCAGCCAAGAGAGTAGCGGGCAGGGGACCCAGTACTTC.

The rearrangement joins TRBV10-3 to TRBJ1-3; no firm D call. Between the trimmed V and J ends, which lost 2 bases and 3 bases, there was a span of 11 bases. Germline loops: CDR1 ENHRY, CDR2 SYGVKD. CDR3 length equals 15 residues. The CDR3 sequence: CAISERILGGNTIYF. The CDR3 region has the DNA TGTGCCATCAGTGAGAGAATTTTGGGTGGAAACACCATATATTTT.

The chain has TRBV2 and TRBJ2-7; D remains unclear. V lost 2 bases and J lost 4, with 15 bases in between. The CDR3 has 15 amino acids. Per the germline V gene, CDR1 is SNHLY and CDR2 is FYNNEI. In nucleotides, the CDR3 is TGTGCCAGCAGTGAATTAGGCCAGACCAAATACGAGCAGTACTTC. Amino acid sequence: CASSELGQTKYEQYF.

The genes are TRBV29-1 and TRBJ1-5; D ambiguous. Germline V gene data show CDR1 as SQVTM and CDR2 as ANQGSEA. This CDR3 is built from 15 residues. Trimming left V 4 bases short and J 2 bases short, with 15 bases between. The CDR3 region is CSVVDTSIGNQPQHF. DNA for the CDR3: TGCAGCGTTGTCGACACCAGCATCGGCAATCAGCCCCAGCATTTT.